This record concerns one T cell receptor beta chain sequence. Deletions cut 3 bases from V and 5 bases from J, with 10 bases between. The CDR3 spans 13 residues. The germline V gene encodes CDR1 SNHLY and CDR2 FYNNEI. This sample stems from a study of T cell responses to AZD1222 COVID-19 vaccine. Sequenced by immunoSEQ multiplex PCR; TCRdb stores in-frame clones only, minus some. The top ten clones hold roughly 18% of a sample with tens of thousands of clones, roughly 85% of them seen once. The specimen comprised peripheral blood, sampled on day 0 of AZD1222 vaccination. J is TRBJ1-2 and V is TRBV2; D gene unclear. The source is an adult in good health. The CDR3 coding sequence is TGTGCCAGCAGTGACACCCAGAATTATGGCTACACCTTC. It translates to CASSDTQNYGYTF. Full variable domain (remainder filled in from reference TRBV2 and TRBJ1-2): EPEVTQTPSHQVTQMGQEVILRCVPISNHLYFYWYRQILGQKVEFLVSFYNNEISEKSEIFDDQFSVERPDGSNFTLKIRSTKLEDSAMYFCASSDTQNYGYTFGSGTRLTVV.